This TCR beta chain is from a study of CD8+ T cells in alopecia areata. The germline V gene has CDR1 PRHDT and CDR2 FYEKMQ (reference sequence). The trim removed 5 bases at V and 3 bases at J, leaving 7 bases unmatched. The CDR3 length is 15 residues. Sequencing relied on a cDNA template that was reverse transcribed from extracted RNA. Only in-frame clones appear in the TCRdb table, and some are missing; sequencing was by immunoSEQ multiplex PCR. The sample contains 98,000 or so clones, roughly three fifths of which appear only once. Treatment: oral pan-JAK inhibitor, 5-10 mg twice daily. This chain connects TRBV13 to TRBJ2-4; 7 bases match TRBD2. Sequences were derived from CD8+ T cells sorted from blood, sampled at week 4, from a patient treated with tofacitinib. The clonotype was recovered from a human donor with alopecia areata. Here the CDR3 DNA reads TGTGCCAGCAGCCCGGATACTAGCGTCAAAAACATTCAGTACTTC. This sequence encodes CASSPDTSVKNIQYF.